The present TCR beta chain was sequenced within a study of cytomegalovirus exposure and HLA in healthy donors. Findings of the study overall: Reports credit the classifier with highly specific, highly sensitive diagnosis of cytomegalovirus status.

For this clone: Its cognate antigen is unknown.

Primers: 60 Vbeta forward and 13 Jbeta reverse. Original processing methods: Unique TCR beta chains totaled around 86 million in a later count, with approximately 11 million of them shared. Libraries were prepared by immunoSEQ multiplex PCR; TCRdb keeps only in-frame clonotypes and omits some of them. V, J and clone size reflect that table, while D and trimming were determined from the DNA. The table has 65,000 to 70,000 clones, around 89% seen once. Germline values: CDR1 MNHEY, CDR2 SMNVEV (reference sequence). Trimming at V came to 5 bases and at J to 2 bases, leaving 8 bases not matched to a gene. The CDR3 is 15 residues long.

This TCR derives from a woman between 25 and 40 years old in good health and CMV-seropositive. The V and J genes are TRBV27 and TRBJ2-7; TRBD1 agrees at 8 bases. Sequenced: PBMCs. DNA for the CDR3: TGTGCCAGCAGTCCACAGACAGGGGCACCCTACGAGCAGTACTTC. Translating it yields CASSPQTGAPYEQYF.